One sample yielded the 27 T cell receptor beta chains listed below, sequenced in a study of post-analysis software for immune sequencing data (dated by TCRdb to 2014 to 2015). General findings and caveats noted by the study authors: Roughly 5 TRBV segments, including TRBV5-6, TRBV5-1 and TRBV20-1, were significantly more frequent in patients than controls.

Their antigens are not known. The method was PCR. The sequencer was an Illumina HiSeq 2500. Unique molecular identifiers were incorporated into TCR beta cDNA libraries to reduce PCR and sequencing biases. The raw public reads went through TCRdb reprocessing: fastp at Q25, MiXCR clone calling, in-frame beta chains kept. All rows with the same CDR3 protein become a single entry with the most common DNA and genes. Counted in this sample were fewer than 700,000 distinct CDR3 sequences; 40% to 50% of them appeared once. The ten largest clonotypes hold more than 1.5% of the sample. Sequenced sample: blood. These receptors all stem from a girl aged 5 to 17 with multiple sclerosis.

CDR3 loop: CASSNRTSGNWYEQYF. CDR3 DNA sequence: TGTGCCAGCAGTAATCGGACTAGCGGTAATTGGTACGAGCAGTACTTC. The J gene is TRBJ2-7, the V gene TRBV12-3 or TRBV12-4; 10 bases line up with TRBD2. The CDR3 extends over 16 amino acids. Trimming took 5 bases from V and 4 from J; bases not matched to a gene: 11.

V is TRBV5-6 and J is TRBJ2-1, with TRBD2 matching 13 bases. With V trimmed by 0 bases and J by 6 bases, 3 bases remained unmatched. The CDR3 spans 16 residues. From germline, CDR1 is SGHDT and CDR2 YYEEEE. The CDR3 DNA follows: TGTGCCAGCAGCTTGGATCGACTAGCGGGAGGCAATGAGCAGTTCTTC. Its translation is CASSLDRLAGGNEQFF.

The rearrangement links TRBV29-1 to TRBJ1-2, with 7 bases lining up with TRBD1. The CDR3 is 12 amino acids. Unmatched junction bases numbered 4, after V lost 7 bases and J lost 2 bases. CDR1 and CDR2 (germline): SQVTM, ANQGSEA. The CDR3: CSAQGDNYGYTF. In DNA form, the CDR3 reads TGCAGCGCCCAGGGGGACAACTATGGCTACACCTTC.

The chain combines TRBV6-5 with TRBJ1-1; unclear D gene. Trimming took off 6 bases at V and 1 base at J, with 6 bases between the two ends. Germline CDR1 is MNHEY and CDR2 is SVGAGI. The CDR3 has 12 amino acids. CDR3 DNA: TGTGCCAGCAGCAGAGAGAACACTGAAGCTTTCTTT. Its translation is CASSRENTEAFF.

V is TRBV12-3 or TRBV12-4 and J is TRBJ2-7; 9 positions match TRBD1. After removal of 3 bases from V and 4 bases from J, the junction contained 7 bases not matched to a gene. This CDR3 spans 15 amino acids. CDR3 loop: CASSLSGTGIYEQYF. CDR3 DNA sequence: TGTGCCAGCAGTTTGTCCGGGACAGGGATTTACGAGCAGTACTTC.

This clonotype has more than one count but fewer than ten. The chain employs TRBV7-2 and TRBJ2-7, with a weak D call TRBD2 (6 bases). This CDR3 has 15 amino acids. V lost 0 bases, J lost 3 bases, and 12 bases lay in between. Germline V CDR1 and CDR2: SGHTA, FQGNSA. The DNA of the CDR3 is TGTGCCAGCAGCTTAGCCGCGGGGACTTACTACGAGCAGTACTTC. This encodes CASSLAAGTYYEQYF.

As DNA, the CDR3 is TGTGCCAGCAGCCCCATCGATGTGGGTTTATATGGCTACACCTTC. Translated: CASSPIDVGLYGYTF. The chain joins TRBV12-3 or TRBV12-4 to TRBJ1-2; D ambiguous. Trimming stripped 6 bases from V and 5 bases from J, with 19 bases between. The CDR3 loop spans 15 amino acids.

This clonotype came up a few times. The chain combines TRBV20-1 with TRBJ2-3, with TRBD2 matching over 10 bases. CDR1 and CDR2 (germline): DFQATT, SNEGSKA (reference sequence). The CDR3 totals 15 residues. V lost 6 bases to trimming and J lost 2 bases; unmatched junction nucleotides: 8. The chain's CDR3 is CSAPGLAEPTDTQYF. CDR3 DNA: TGCAGTGCCCCCGGACTAGCGGAACCCACAGATACGCAGTATTTT.

There are many counts of this clonotype. This chain connects TRBV29-1 to TRBJ2-3; 11 nucleotides agree with TRBD2. V dropped 6 bases and J dropped 4; count of bases not matched to a gene: 3. Looked up from germline, CDR1 is SQVTM and CDR2 is ANQGSEA. The CDR3 totals 13 residues. The CDR3 protein is CSVAGLAADTQYF. The CDR3 DNA follows: TGCAGCGTCGCGGGACTAGCGGCAGATACGCAGTATTTT.

This clonotype was seen only a few times. This chain joins TRBV12-3 or TRBV12-4 and TRBJ2-3; 12 bases are shared with TRBD1. V was pared by 2 bases and J by 4 bases, with 7 bases of the junction left unmatched. The CDR3 runs 17 residues. CDR3 amino acids: CASSLRPGQGASDTQYF. CDR3 sequence (DNA): TGTGCCAGCAGTTTACGGCCGGGACAGGGGGCCTCAGATACGCAGTATTTT.

V is TRBV6-1 and J is TRBJ2-1; D remains ambiguous. This CDR3 region has 13 residues. Germline lookup yields CDR1 MNHNS and CDR2 SASEGT. V lost 6 bases to trimming and J lost 7 bases, with 13 bases between them. CDR3 nucleotide sequence: TGTGCCAGCAGGGAGAGAACTGGGAATGAGCAGTTCTTC. Translating it yields CASRERTGNEQFF.

This clonotype has only a few counts. The chain uses TRBV20-1 and TRBJ1-1; 7 bases are shared with TRBD1. V dropped 1 base and J dropped 1; count of bases not matched to a gene: 3. Looked up from germline, CDR1 is DFQATT and CDR2 is SNEGSKA (reference sequence). The CDR3 covers 14 residues. The CDR3 DNA follows: TGCAGTGCTAGAGCAGGGGGATGGAACACTGAAGCTTTCTTT. It encodes CSARAGGWNTEAFF.

For this clonotype: Compared with germline, one end of the junction differs, possibly owing to a read error. This sequence joins TRBV2 and TRBJ2-1, with D possibly matching TRBD1 (5 bases). Germline V gives CDR1 SNHLY, CDR2 FYNNEI. The CDR3 sequence is 12 residues long. The CDR3 DNA follows: TGTGCCGGCAGGGTCCTGCTTAATGAGCAGTTCTTC. As protein: CAGRVLLNEQFF.

This clonotype has more than one count but fewer than ten. CDR3 protein: CASSLDVGYNSPLHF. The CDR3 DNA sequence: TGCGCCAGCAGCTTGGATGTCGGCTATAATTCACCCCTCCACTTT. The gene calls are TRBV5-1 and TRBJ1-6; no clear D. Germline CDR1 SGHRS, CDR2 YFSETQ. Trimming shortened V by 0 bases and J by 3 bases, and 7 bases separated the two germline ends. The CDR3 length is 15 residues.

The chain has TRBV13 and TRBJ2-7, with no clear D. The CDR3 has 14 amino acids. V lost 1 base, J lost 2 bases, and 9 bases lay in between. Germline V gene sequence: CDR1 PRHDT, CDR2 FYEKMQ (reference sequence). Written as DNA, the CDR3 is TGTGCCAGCAGCTTAGAACCGGAAACCTACGAGCAGTACTTC. Encoded protein: CASSLEPETYEQYF. The entire variable domain, with the rest obtained from reference TRBV13 and TRBJ2-7, is as follows: AAGVIQSPRHLIKEKRETATLKCYPIPRHDTVYWYQQGPGQDPQFLISFYEKMQSDKGSIPDRFSAQQFSDYHSELNMSSLELGDSALYFCASSLEPETYEQYFGPGTRLTVT.

The V call is TRBV12-3 or TRBV12-4, the J call TRBJ2-7; D is undetermined. The CDR3 spans 13 residues. The V end was cut by 3 bases, the J end by 3 bases, with 9 bases between. Here the CDR3 DNA reads TGTGCCAGCAGTTTCGACGGCTACTACGAGCAGTACTTC. It encodes CASSFDGYYEQYF.

This chain links TRBV12-3 or TRBV12-4 with TRBJ1-2; 7 nucleotides match TRBD1. This CDR3 has 15 residues. Trimming at V came to 1 base and at J to 6 bases, leaving 8 bases not matched to a gene. CDR3 nucleotides: TGTGCCAGCAGTTTAGGCAGGGGGGGAGTGGATGGCTACACCTTC. It is translated as CASSLGRGGVDGYTF.

The gene calls are TRBV10-3 and TRBJ1-2, with 8 bases matching TRBD1. V shed 8 bases, J shed 3 bases, and the junction held 2 bases outside the gene matches. Germline V gives CDR1 ENHRY, CDR2 SYGVKD. The CDR3 runs to 12 residues. Written as DNA, the CDR3 is TGTGCCATCGTACAGGGGGACTATGGCTACACCTTC. It translates to CAIVQGDYGYTF.

The rearrangement joins TRBV7-9 to TRBJ2-3; TRBD1 aligns across 10 bases. CDR1 SEHNR and CDR2 FQNEAQ come from the germline V gene (reference sequence). Germline trimming cut 6 bases from V and 2 bases from J; bases unmatched to any gene: 5. CDR3 length: 15 amino acids. The CDR3 DNA reads TGTGCCAGCAGACCCGACAGGGGGCTCACAGATACGCAGTATTTT. Its translation is CASRPDRGLTDTQYF.

This clonotype has just a few counts. This chain joins TRBV6-5 and TRBJ2-3; 7 bases line up with TRBD2. The length of the CDR3 is 15 residues. The germline V gene encodes CDR1 MNHEY and CDR2 SVGAGI. V lost 5 bases, J lost 0 bases, and 5 bases stayed unmatched. CDR3 bases: TGTGCCAGCAGTCGAGGCGGGGGAAGCACAGATACGCAGTATTTT. This codes for CASSRGGGSTDTQYF.

This clonotype was recorded a few times. This chain links TRBV12-3 or TRBV12-4 with TRBJ2-7; 8 bases are shared with TRBD2. The CDR3 spans 13 residues. The V segment lost 4 bases and the J segment 7 bases; nucleotides outside the gene matches: 6. CDR3 nucleotides: TGTGCCAGCAGTTCACCGGGAGGGTTTGAGCAGTACTTC. Protein sequence: CASSSPGGFEQYF.

The rearrangement joins TRBV5-4 to TRBJ2-6; D perhaps matches TRBD1 (6 bases). CDR1 and CDR2 (germline): SGHNT, YYREEE (reference sequence). There are 18 residues in the CDR3. The germline V and J ends were trimmed by 4 bases and 2 bases, with 19 bases remaining between them. CDR3 amino acids: CASSPGTPPRTGANVLTF. As DNA, the CDR3 is TGTGCCAGCAGCCCCGGGACACCCCCACGCACTGGGGCCAACGTCCTGACTTTC.

The J gene is TRBJ2-7, the V gene TRBV4-1, with D tentatively TRBD1 (6 bases). Trimming removed 1 base at V and 3 bases at J, with 13 bases between. In germline, CDR1 is MGHRA, CDR2 YSYEKL. CDR3 length: 15 amino acids. The CDR3 sequence is CASSQVPGEDYEQYF. CDR3 in DNA: TGCGCCAGCAGCCAAGTGCCAGGGGAAGACTACGAGCAGTACTTC.

The DNA of the CDR3 is TGTGCCAGCAGGTCCACAGGGCCTTCCTACGAGCAGTACTTC. This encodes CASRSTGPSYEQYF. The V call is TRBV12-3 or TRBV12-4, the J call TRBJ2-7; tentatively, D is TRBD1 (6 bases). Trimming took off 6 bases at V and 1 base at J, with 13 bases between the two ends. This CDR3 region has 14 residues.

V and J are TRBV7-3 and TRBJ2-7; maybe TRBD2 (6 bases). The J call is uncertain, as TRBJ2-5 better fits the DNA end. This CDR3 has 12 amino acids. The V gene's germline CDR1 is SGHTA and CDR2 FQGTGA. The CDR3 protein is CASSPNGGTQYF. CDR3 DNA: TGTGCCAGCAGCCCAAACGGGGGGACCCAGTACTTC.

The chain employs TRBV12-3 or TRBV12-4 and TRBJ1-2, with 8 bases fitting TRBD1. V lost 3 bases and J lost 2; bases outside the gene matches: 5. This CDR3 has 15 residues. The CDR3 sequence: CASSLSRGQNYGYTF. The CDR3 DNA reads as TGTGCCAGCAGTTTGAGCAGGGGGCAAAACTATGGCTACACCTTC.

This chain links TRBV6-1 with TRBJ1-5; D is unclear. The CDR3 runs 12 residues. CDR1 MNHNS and CDR2 SASEGT come from the germline V gene. V was cut by 3 bases and J by 6 bases, with 6 bases left in between. The DNA for the CDR3 is TGTGCCAGCAGTGATCGAAGTCAGCCCCAGCATTTT. It encodes CASSDRSQPQHF.